Following are 14 T cell receptor beta chains from one sample sequenced in a study of T cell repertoires in cytomegalovirus infection. The antigens these receptors bind are not known. MiXCR, run by TCRdb on the reads, gives a single entry per CDR3 protein. The sample carries 650,000 to 850,000 distinct CDR3 sequences, just under 30% recorded once. This specimen was cultured CD8+ T cells from PBMCs, taken from culture after CMV antigen stimulation. The source of these receptors is a human donor in good health (CMV status not recorded). Some clones in this sample may be carry-over from other donors' samples.

This clonotype came up once. DNA of the CDR3: TGTGCCAGCAGCTTAGGGACTAGCGGGGGGTCAGGGGAGACCCAGTACTTC. Amino acids: CASSLGTSGGSGETQYF. V usage is TRBV7-2 and J usage is TRBJ2-5, with 14 bases fitting TRBD2. Trimming took 1 base from V and 5 from J; bases not matched to a gene: 6. The germline gives CDR1 SGHTA, CDR2 FQGNSA. This CDR3 has 17 amino acids.

This clonotype was seen a few times. V and J are TRBV6-1 and TRBJ2-1, with D maybe TRBD1 (5 bases). The CDR3 is 16 amino acids. The V end was cut by 1 base, the J end by 4 bases, with 14 bases between. CDR1 MNHNS and CDR2 SASEGT come from the germline V gene. CDR3 region: CASSEVTGPPYNEQFF. The CDR3 DNA sequence: TGTGCCAGCAGTGAAGTAACAGGTCCTCCTTACAATGAGCAGTTCTTC.

The V gene is TRBV19, the J gene TRBJ1-4; D is ambiguous. Trimming pared 8 bases from V and 5 bases from J, leaving 9 bases between. CDR1 and CDR2 (germline): LNHDA, SQIVND (reference sequence). The CDR3 has 12 residues. The CDR3 sequence: CASGRRNEKLFF. CDR3 nucleotide sequence: TGTGCCAGTGGGCGGAGGAATGAAAAACTGTTTTTT. The full variable domain, completed using reference TRBV19 and TRBJ1-4, is DGGITQSPKYLFRKEGQNVTLSCEQNLNHDAMYWYRQDPGQGLRLIYYSQIVNDFQKGDIAEGYSVSREKKESFPLTVTSAQKNPTAFYLCASGRRNEKLFFGSGTQLSVL.

This clonotype was picked up a small number of times. The chain has TRBV20-1 and TRBJ2-7, with 9 bases that match TRBD2. V gave up 0 bases and J gave up 6 bases; unmatched junction bases: 9. The CDR3 length is 15 residues. The V gene's germline CDR1 is DFQATT and CDR2 SNEGSKA (reference sequence). The CDR3 nucleotides are TGCAGTGCTAGAGATAAGGCGGGGGGGGTCCGCGAGCAGTACTTC. Translated: CSARDKAGGVREQYF.

This clonotype has a handful of counts. The genes are TRBV5-1 and TRBJ2-1, with D possibly being TRBD1 (5 bases). From germline, CDR1 is SGHRS and CDR2 YFSETQ. Trimming stripped 1 base from V and 8 bases from J, with 16 bases between. This CDR3 is built from 15 residues. CDR3 DNA sequence: TGCGCCAGCAGCTTGAGTCAGGGTATGGGCTATGAGCAGTTCTTC. Its protein product is CASSLSQGMGYEQFF.

This clonotype was picked up a small number of times. The V and J genes are TRBV27 and TRBJ1-2, with 7 bases fitting TRBD1. Germline CDR1 and CDR2: MNHEY and SMNVEV (reference sequence). The CDR3 covers 13 residues. V lost 6 bases, J lost 6 bases, and 7 bases stayed unmatched. The chain's CDR3 is CASSRGTAHGYTF. The CDR3, as DNA: TGTGCCAGCAGCCGAGGGACAGCGCATGGCTACACCTTC.

The rearrangement uses TRBV6-5 and TRBJ2-7; D may be TRBD2 (6 bases). V shed 5 bases and J shed 5 bases, with 13 bases lying between them. Germline V gene lookup returns CDR1 MNHEY and CDR2 SVGAGI. This CDR3 contains 13 residues. The CDR3 region has the DNA TGTGCCAGCAGTACCTCCGGGGAGGACGAGCAGTACTTC. Amino acid sequence: CASSTSGEDEQYF.

The rearrangement joins TRBV6-1 to TRBJ1-1; D is undetermined. This CDR3 contains 13 residues. The V gene's germline CDR1 is MNHNS and CDR2 SASEGT. Deletions cut 5 bases from V and 3 bases from J, with 10 bases between. CDR3 bases: TGTGCCAGCAGTTGGAGGGCCGACACTGAAGCTTTCTTT. Translation: CASSWRADTEAFF.

V gene TRBV7-8 combines with J gene TRBJ2-3; perhaps TRBD2 as D (7 bases). CDR3 length: 15 residues. V lost 6 bases to trimming and J lost 4 bases, with 17 bases between them. Per germline, CDR1 SGHVS and CDR2 FQNEAQ. The CDR3 sequence: CASRVWGGRSDTQYF. The CDR3 DNA is TGTGCCAGCAGAGTTTGGGGGGGGCGTTCAGATACGCAGTATTTT.

This clonotype has a count of ten or more. The rearrangement joins TRBV7-8 to TRBJ2-1; D gene uncertain. Between the trimmed V and J ends, which lost 7 bases and 5 bases, there was a span of 12 bases. The germline gives CDR1 SGHVS, CDR2 FQNEAQ. The CDR3 length is 13 residues. The CDR3 DNA is TGTGCCAGCACCCTCGGGCAACACAATGAGCAGTTCTTC. Encoded protein: CASTLGQHNEQFF.

The V call is TRBV7-8, the J call TRBJ2-1; D call uncertain. V dropped 4 bases and J dropped 13 bases, with 14 bases sitting between them. The CDR3 extends over 12 amino acids. The V gene's germline CDR1 is SGHVS and CDR2 FQNEAQ. The CDR3 nucleotides read TGTGCCAGCAGCTCATTAGACCTACGCCAGTTCTTC. This sequence encodes CASSSLDLRQFF.

The CDR3 loop is CASMDLGTEAFF. The CDR3 DNA reads as TGTGCTAGTATGGATCTTGGCACTGAAGCTTTCTTT. The chain uses TRBV12-5 and TRBJ1-1; D gene uncertain. CDR1 LGHNT and CDR2 FRNRAP come from the germline V gene. V lost 8 bases and J lost 4, with 11 bases in between. The CDR3 has 12 residues. The full variable domain, rest sourced from reference TRBV12-5 and TRBJ1-1, is DARVTQTPRHKVTEMGQEVTMRCQPILGHNTVFWYRQTMMQGLELLAYFRNRAPLDDSGMPKDRFSAEMPDATLATLKIQPSEPRDSAVYFCASMDLGTEAFFGQGTRLTVV.

This clonotype showed up just a few times. This chain links TRBV7-9 with TRBJ2-7; D is possibly TRBD1 (6 bases). Trimming left V 6 bases short and J 3 bases short, with 12 bases between. This CDR3 has 13 residues. Germline lookup yields CDR1 SEHNR and CDR2 FQNEAQ (reference sequence). The CDR3 DNA follows: TGTGCCAGCAGTCCCCTGGGACACTACGAGCAGTACGTC. Protein product: CASSPLGHYEQYV.

There are many counts of this clonotype. The chain recombines TRBV20-1 with TRBJ2-5; maybe TRBD2 (6 bases). Between the trimmed V and J ends, which lost 5 bases and 5 bases, there was a span of 15 bases. This CDR3 region has 13 residues. Germline V gene lookup returns CDR1 DFQATT and CDR2 SNEGSKA (reference sequence). The CDR3 sequence is CSARAGPVETQYF. The CDR3 nucleotides are TGCAGTGCTCGGGCGGGGCCGGTGGAGACCCAGTACTTC.